Each of the 22 T cell receptor beta chains below was sequenced from the same sample in a study of blood T cells in healthy people across ages. With a J-beta primer mix and a sample-barcoded 5' primer, a second PCR ran about 7 to 11 cycles. TCRdb ran MiXCR on the 5' RACE reads and lists one entry per CDR3 protein. There are about 780,000 distinct CDR3 sequences in the sample; around half occur only once, and around 18% lies in the top ten. The sample taken for sequencing was blood. The receptors were gathered from an elderly man in good health.

This clonotype came up a few times. This chain connects TRBV10-3 to TRBJ2-1; D tentatively fits TRBD1 or TRBD2 (6 bases each). There are 13 residues in the CDR3. From germline, CDR1 is ENHRY and CDR2 SYGVKD. Trimming left V 11 bases short and J 6 bases short, with 17 bases between. The CDR3 loop is CASGASVFNEQFF. DNA of the CDR3: TGTGCCTCGGGGGCTAGTGTGTTCAATGAGCAGTTCTTC.

This chain links TRBV3-1 with TRBJ2-3, with D possibly being TRBD1 (5 bases). V gave up 4 bases and J gave up 2 bases, with 16 bases separating them. The CDR3 sequence is 16 residues long. From germline, CDR1 is LGHDT and CDR2 YNNKEL (reference sequence). The CDR3 nucleotides read TGTGCCAGCAGCCCCCAGGGTTACCGAAACACAGATACGCAGTATTTT. Its protein is CASSPQGYRNTDTQYF.

V gene TRBV2 combines with J gene TRBJ2-1, with D possibly being TRBD1 or TRBD2 (5 bases each). The CDR3 contains 14 residues. Trimming cost V 5 bases and J 8 bases, with 16 bases left between them. Germline V gives CDR1 SNHLY, CDR2 FYNNEI. This CDR3 is CASSSYIGDHEQFF. The CDR3 DNA follows: TGTGCCAGCAGTTCTTACATAGGGGACCATGAGCAGTTCTTC.

The table lists this clonotype with a few counts. The chain has TRBV28 and TRBJ1-5; D not resolved. Trimming shortened V by 6 bases and J by 5 bases, and 14 bases separated the two germline ends. CDR1 and CDR2 (germline): MDHEN, SYDVKM. This CDR3 is 14 amino acids long. The CDR3 bases are TGTGCCAGCAGATACCGAGGGTTGGATCAGCCCCAGCATTTT. Its protein product is CASRYRGLDQPQHF.

The chain carries TRBV6-2 or TRBV6-3 and TRBJ2-1; 7 nucleotides line up with TRBD2. The CDR3 spans 14 residues. Losses at the gene ends were 6 bases for V and 9 bases for J; bases not matched to a gene: 11. Germline CDR1 MNHEY, CDR2 SVGEGT. The CDR3 protein is CASRLTAGSGEQFF. DNA for the CDR3: TGTGCCAGCAGATTGACAGCGGGGTCGGGTGAGCAGTTCTTC.

The J gene is TRBJ2-5, the V gene TRBV5-1; D is undetermined. Deletions cut 0 bases from V and 10 bases from J, with 10 bases between. The CDR3 contains 12 residues. CDR1 and CDR2 from the germline V gene are SGHRS and YFSETQ. The CDR3 nucleotides are TGCGCCAGCAGCTTGGTAAACTCTGTCCAGTACTTC. Residues: CASSLVNSVQYF.

This clonotype was detected only a few times. A much bigger clone sits one base away, suggesting this may be a read error. This rearrangement joins TRBV11-2 to TRBJ2-3; weak D call: TRBD2 (5 bases). V dropped 5 bases and J dropped 2 bases, with 11 bases sitting between them. The CDR3 contains 14 residues. Germline V CDR1 and CDR2: SGHAT, FQNNGV. The CDR3 here is CASSPGGPTDTQYF. CDR3 DNA: TGTGCCAGCAGCCCCGGAGGCCCCACAGATACGCAGTATTTT.

DNA for the CDR3: TGTGCCAGCAGCGTAGTATTAGCCTCCGGGGAGCTGTTTTTT. Protein: CASSVVLASGELFF. V gene TRBV9 combines with J gene TRBJ2-2, with D unresolved. From germline, CDR1 is SGDLS and CDR2 YYNGEE. The length of the CDR3 is 14 residues. V lost 0 bases and J 6 bases, leaving 9 bases between the germline ends.

This clonotype was picked up a small number of times. The chain carries TRBV15 and TRBJ2-5; 9 bases are a match to TRBD2. In germline, CDR1 is LNHNV, CDR2 YYDKDF (reference sequence). With 0 bases clipped from V and 5 bases from J, the junction kept 4 bases outside the gene matches. This CDR3 is 15 amino acids long. This chain's CDR3 is CATSRDSGSWETQYF. Here the CDR3 DNA reads TGTGCCACCAGCAGAGATAGCGGGAGCTGGGAGACCCAGTACTTC.

This rearrangement joins TRBV20-1 to TRBJ2-3; D may be TRBD1 or TRBD2 (5 bases each). Trimming took 0 bases from V and 11 from J, leaving 24 bases between them. CDR1 DFQATT and CDR2 SNEGSKA come from the germline V gene (reference sequence). There are 16 residues in the CDR3. In DNA, the CDR3 is TGCAGTGCTAGAGACCCCCGGGACCCGCTCGGCCATGTGCAGTATTTT. Encoded protein: CSARDPRDPLGHVQYF.

This clonotype was seen repeatedly, ten times or more. The chain links TRBV7-9 to TRBJ2-7; D possibly matches TRBD1 or TRBD2 (6 bases each). The V and J ends lost 1 base and 2 bases respectively, with 12 bases between them. This CDR3 spans 15 amino acids. Germline V gives CDR1 SEHNR, CDR2 FQNEAQ (reference sequence). The CDR3, as DNA: TGTGCCAGCAGCTTAGTGGGGGGACAAGCCTACGAGCAGTACTTC. As protein: CASSLVGGQAYEQYF.

The rearrangement joins TRBV10-3 to TRBJ1-1; D unresolved. The V and J ends lost 3 bases and 8 bases respectively, with 7 bases between them. CDR3 size: 11 residues. Germline V gene sequence: CDR1 ENHRY, CDR2 SYGVKD. The CDR3 sequence: CAISETREAFF. The CDR3 bases are TGTGCCATCAGTGAAACAAGGGAAGCTTTCTTT.

This clonotype was recorded a few times. The rearrangement uses TRBV7-3 and TRBJ2-7, with TRBD2 matching over 7 bases. V lost 6 bases, J lost 5 bases, and 10 bases stayed unmatched. The CDR3 runs 14 residues. The germline V gene encodes CDR1 SGHTA and CDR2 FQGTGA. CDR3 DNA sequence: TGTGCCAGCAGTCACCTGGGAGGGGAGGACGAGCAGTACTTC. Its protein product is CASSHLGGEDEQYF.

The rearrangement uses TRBV10-3 and TRBJ2-7; TRBD2 is a possible D gene (6 bases). The V end lost 4 bases, the J end lost 0 bases, and 13 bases lay between the germline ends. CDR1 ENHRY and CDR2 SYGVKD come from the germline V gene. The CDR3 length is 15 residues. This CDR3 reads CAISGVAEDSYEQYF. The CDR3 DNA sequence: TGTGCCATCAGTGGGGTAGCGGAGGACTCCTACGAGCAGTACTTC.

The CDR3 reads CASSGTSGSGGELFF. The CDR3 DNA is TGTGCCAGCAGCGGGACTAGCGGGAGCGGTGGGGAGCTGTTTTTT. The chain recombines TRBV12-3 or TRBV12-4 with TRBJ2-2; TRBD2 aligns across 14 bases. This CDR3 comprises 15 residues. V trimming: 6 bases; J trimming: 8 bases; junction bases outside the gene matches: 5.

J is TRBJ2-4 and V is TRBV30; possibly TRBD2 for D (6 bases). The last part of the DNA fits TRBJ2-5 better; the J call may be wrong. The CDR3 has 13 amino acids. Germline V lookup: CDR1 GTSNPN, CDR2 SVGIG (reference sequence). CDR3 amino acids: CAWSGRGRETQYF. For the CDR3, the DNA is TGTGCCTGGAGTGGACGGGGGAGGGAGACCCAGTACTTC.

The genes are TRBV12-3 or TRBV12-4 and TRBJ2-1; TRBD1 might be the D (8 bases). V lost 6 bases and J 2 bases, leaving 14 bases between the germline ends. CDR3 length: 15 residues. CDR3 protein: CASSGGTGPYNEQFF. Here the CDR3 DNA reads TGTGCCAGCAGCGGGGGGACAGGACCCTACAATGAGCAGTTCTTC.

The V call is TRBV6-2 or TRBV6-3, the J call TRBJ2-5; TRBD2 might be the D (6 bases). The CDR3 contains 14 residues. CDR1 is MNHEY and CDR2 is SVGEGT in the germline V gene. Trimming removed 5 bases at V and 11 bases at J, with 21 bases between. CDR3 sequence reads: CASSIRGSYNEQYF. The CDR3 region has the DNA TGTGCCAGCAGTATACGGGGGTCCTACAATGAGCAGTACTTC.

DNA for the CDR3: TGCGCCAGCAGCTTCAATACCGGGCGTGGAGAGACCCAGTACTTC. It is translated as CASSFNTGRGETQYF. J is TRBJ2-5 and V is TRBV5-1; D is unresolved. Germline V gene sequence: CDR1 SGHRS, CDR2 YFSETQ. CDR3 size: 15 residues. V lost 2 bases, J lost 4 bases, and 15 bases lay in between.

The sample holds a few counts of this clonotype. The V call is TRBV20-1, the J call TRBJ1-1, with a tentative D call TRBD1 (5 bases). Trimming stripped 0 bases from V and 3 bases from J, with 11 bases between. The CDR3 is made up of 14 amino acids. Germline CDR1 is DFQATT and CDR2 is SNEGSKA (reference sequence). CDR3 sequence: CSARDQGVDTEAFF. The CDR3, as DNA: TGCAGTGCTAGAGATCAAGGGGTGGACACTGAAGCTTTCTTT.

The V call is TRBV10-3, the J call TRBJ2-5; perhaps D is TRBD1 or TRBD2 (6 bases each). The germline V and J ends were trimmed by 6 bases and 4 bases, with 15 bases remaining between them. Germline CDR1 and CDR2: ENHRY and SYGVKD. The CDR3 covers 14 residues. The CDR3, as DNA: TGTGCCATCAGCCCCCCGGGGGCCGCAGAGACCCAGTACTTC. This codes for CAISPPGAAETQYF.

The table lists this clonotype with a few counts. This chain links TRBV30 with TRBJ2-7; TRBD2 matches at 7 bases. The V and J ends lost 3 bases and 5 bases, in that order; junction bases with no gene match: 4. Germline CDR1 and CDR2: GTSNPN and SVGIG (reference sequence). The CDR3 has 12 amino acids. CDR3 in DNA: TGTGCCTGGAGCCCCCGGGGGGACGAGCAGTACTTC. Its protein product is CAWSPRGDEQYF.